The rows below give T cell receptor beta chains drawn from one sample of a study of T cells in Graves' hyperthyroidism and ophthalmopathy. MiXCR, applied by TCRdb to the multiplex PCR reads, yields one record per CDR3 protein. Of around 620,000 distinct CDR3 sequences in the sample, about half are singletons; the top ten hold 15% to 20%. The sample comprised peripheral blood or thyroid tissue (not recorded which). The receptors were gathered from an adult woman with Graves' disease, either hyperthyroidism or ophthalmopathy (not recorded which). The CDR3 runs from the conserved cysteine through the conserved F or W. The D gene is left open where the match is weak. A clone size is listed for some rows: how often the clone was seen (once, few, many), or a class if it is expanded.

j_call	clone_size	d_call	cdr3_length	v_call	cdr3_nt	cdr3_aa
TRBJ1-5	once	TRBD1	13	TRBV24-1	TGTGCCACCAGTGAAAGGGGGCATCAGCCCCAGCATTTT	CATSERGHQPQHF
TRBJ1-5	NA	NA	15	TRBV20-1	TGCAGTGCCTTGACCCTGGGGGGCACTGAAGATCCGCAGCATTTT	CSALTLGGTEDPQHF
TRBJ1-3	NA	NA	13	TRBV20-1	TGCAGTGCTAGTGGGCCAGGTCTGAACACCATATATTTT	CSASGPGLNTIYF
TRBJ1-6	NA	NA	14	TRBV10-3	TGTGCCATACGCCGGGAGGTAGGCAGGAGCGAACTCCACTTT	CAIRREVGRSELHF
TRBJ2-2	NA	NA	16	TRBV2	TGTGCCAGCAGTGAAGAAGGAGCAGGGAACACCGGGGAGCTGTTTTTT	CASSEEGAGNTGELFF
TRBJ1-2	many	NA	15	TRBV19	TGTGCCAGTAGTAGGTGGGGGGCCACTAACTATGGCTACACCTTC	CASSRWGATNYGYTF
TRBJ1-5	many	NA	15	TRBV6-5	TGTGCCAGCAGTTACTTTAGGGGTGACAATCAGCCCCAGCATTTT	CASSYFRGDNQPQHF
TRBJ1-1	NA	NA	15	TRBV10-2	TGCGCCAGCAGTGGTCGTCGAGGGGCACGCACTGAAGCTTTCTTT	CASSGRRGARTEAFF
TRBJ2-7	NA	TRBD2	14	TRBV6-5	TGTGCCAGCAGCCTACACTGGACTAGCGGGGAGCAGTACTTC	CASSLHWTSGEQYF
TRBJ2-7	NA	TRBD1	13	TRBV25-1	TGTGCCAGCAGTGTTACAGGGGCTAGGGTTTGGTACTTC	CASSVTGARVWYF
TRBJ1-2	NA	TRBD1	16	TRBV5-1	TGCGCCAGCAGCTTGGCCCTAACCGGGACAGGTTATGGCTACACCTTC	CASSLALTGTGYGYTF
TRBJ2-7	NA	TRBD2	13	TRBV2	TGTGCCCGTCACGGCGGGAGATATAACGAGCAGTACTTC	CARHGGRYNEQYF
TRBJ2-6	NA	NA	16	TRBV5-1	TGCGCCAGCAGCCTGGAGGTGCAATCTGGGGCCAACGTCCTGACTTTC	CASSLEVQSGANVLTF
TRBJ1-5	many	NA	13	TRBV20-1	TGCAGTGCTGTGAGACATCGCGATCAGCCCCAGCATTTT	CSAVRHRDQPQHF
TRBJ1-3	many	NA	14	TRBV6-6	TGTGCCAGCAGTTCTCCGACACGTGGAAACACCATATATTTT	CASSSPTRGNTIYF
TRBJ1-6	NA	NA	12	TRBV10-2	TGCGCCAGCAGGGACCGGGGTTCACCCCTCCACTTT	CASRDRGSPLHF
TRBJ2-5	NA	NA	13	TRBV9	TGTGCCAGCAGCGTAGGGACGGCGGAGACCCAGTACTTC	CASSVGTAETQYF
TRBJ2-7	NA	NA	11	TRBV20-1	TGCAGTGCTAGAGATCCGGTAGGGCAGTACTTC	CSARDPVGQYF
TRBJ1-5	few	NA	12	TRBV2	TGTGCCAGCAGTGATGACAGCACGCCCCAGCATTTT	CASSDDSTPQHF
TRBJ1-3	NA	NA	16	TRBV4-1	TGCGCCAGCAGCCAAATGTACACAGGGTCTGGAAACACCATATATTTT	CASSQMYTGSGNTIYF
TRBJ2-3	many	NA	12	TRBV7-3	TGTGCCAGCAGCTCACTAGGAGATACGCAGTATTTT	CASSSLGDTQYF
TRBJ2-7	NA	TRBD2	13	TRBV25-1	TGTGCCAGCAGGCCTAGCGGTTCCTACGAGCAGTACTTC	CASRPSGSYEQYF
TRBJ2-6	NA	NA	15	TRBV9	TGTGCCAGCTCAGTCCCGGGCTCTGGGGCCAACGTCCTGACTTTC	CASSVPGSGANVLTF
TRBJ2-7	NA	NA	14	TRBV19	TGTGCCAGCCGTACCGGGCGGAACTCCTACGAGCAGTACTTC	CASRTGRNSYEQYF